The rows below give T cell receptor beta chains drawn from one sample of a study of blood T cell repertoires in COVID-19. Data came from immunoSEQ multiplex PCR; TCRdb stores just in-frame clones and leaves some out. The repertoire holds tens of thousands of clones, around 75% seen once, with about 6% in the top ten. The sequencing sample was made of peripheral blood. These receptor sequences come from a man in his 70s with COVID-19, enrolled during active disease. CDR3s include the opening cysteine and the closing phenylalanine or tryptophan. A D gene is named only where the DNA matches it firmly. Clone size appears in some rows only: once, few, many, or a class for an expanded clone.

cdr3_nt | cdr3_aa | clone_size | d_call | j_call | v_call
TGTGCCAGCAGCTTAGATGGACAGGGGCCCTACGAGCAGTACTTC | CASSLDGQGPYEQYF | NA | TRBD1 | TRBJ2-7 | TRBV7-9
TGTGCCAGCAGTCCTCGACAGACTGAAGCTTTCTTT | CASSPRQTEAFF | NA | NA | TRBJ1-1 | TRBV6-5
TGCAGCGTTGCGGCGGGGGGCCCAGGGGAGCTGTTTTTT | CSVAAGGPGELFF | NA | TRBD2 | TRBJ2-2 | TRBV29-1
TGTGCCAGCAGCTTAATCCCCCAGGGTGCCAGTTCACCCCTCCACTTT | CASSLIPQGASSPLHF | NA | NA | TRBJ1-6 | TRBV7-2
TGTGCCATCAGACCGGACACAAACACCGGGGAGCTGTTTTTT | CAIRPDTNTGELFF | NA | NA | TRBJ2-2 | TRBV10-3
TGTGCCAGCAGCGCAACAGGGATTGGCGCAGATACGCAGTATTTT | CASSATGIGADTQYF | NA | NA | TRBJ2-3 | TRBV11-1
TGTGCCAGCAGGCCAGTGGGGGCAACCACTCAACTATCGGGTGGCTACACCTTC | CASRPVGATTQLSGGYTF | NA | NA | TRBJ1-2 | TRBV2
TGTGCCAGTAACAGGGGAACTAATGAAAAACTGTTTTTT | CASNRGTNEKLFF | NA | TRBD1 | TRBJ1-4 | TRBV12-3/TRBV12-4
TGTGCCAGCAGCGTTACCGTGGGGACAGTCGAGCAGTACTTC | CASSVTVGTVEQYF | NA | TRBD1 | TRBJ2-7 | TRBV9
TGCAGCGTTGGAGGGGGGGCCACTGATACGCAGTATTTT | CSVGGGATDTQYF | NA | NA | TRBJ2-3 | TRBV29-1
TGTGCCAGCAGCGTAAACCAGGGGGCCCTAACCTACGAGCAGTACTTC | CASSVNQGALTYEQYF | NA | TRBD1 | TRBJ2-7 | TRBV9
TGTGCCAGCAGTATCGTCGGCCAAGAGACCCAGTACTTC | CASSIVGQETQYF | NA | NA | TRBJ2-5 | TRBV28
TGTGCCAGCAGCTTAACTAGCGGTCCCTCCTACAATGAGCAGTTCTTC | CASSLTSGPSYNEQFF | NA | TRBD2 | TRBJ2-1 | TRBV7-2
TGTGCCATCAGTGGACAGGGGATCAACTATGGCTACACCTTC | CAISGQGINYGYTF | NA | TRBD1 | TRBJ1-2 | TRBV10-3
TGCAGCGTTACAAGGGGTGGTATTATGAACACTGAAGCTTTCTTT | CSVTRGGIMNTEAFF | NA | NA | TRBJ1-1 | TRBV29-1
TGTGCCAGCAGCCAAGACGATACACAGGGGGGGTTTGCAGATACGCAGTATTTT | CASSQDDTQGGFADTQYF | NA | NA | TRBJ2-3 | TRBV3-1/TRBV3-2
TGTGCCAGCAGTGGTACTAGCGGGAGGAACACCGGGGAGCTGTTTTTT | CASSGTSGRNTGELFF | NA | TRBD2 | TRBJ2-2 | TRBV2
TGTGCCACCAGTGCGGGAGGCATGAACACTGAAGCTTTCTTT | CATSAGGMNTEAFF | NA | NA | TRBJ1-1 | TRBV24-1
TGCGCCAGCAGCCAAGAAAGCGGGTCCTCTGGGGCCAACGTCCTGACTTTC | CASSQESGSSGANVLTF | once | NA | TRBJ2-6 | TRBV4-3
TGTGCCAGCAGCTTACGGACAGGAACCGGGGAGCTGTTTTTT | CASSLRTGTGELFF | NA | TRBD1 | TRBJ2-2 | TRBV11-1
TGTGCCAGCAGTCCGCCTGACAGGGGCGAAAAACTGTTTTTT | CASSPPDRGEKLFF | NA | TRBD1 | TRBJ1-4 | TRBV2
TGTGCCAGTAGACCACTAGCGGGTGTCTACAATGAGCAGTTCTTC | CASRPLAGVYNEQFF | medium-sized | TRBD2 | TRBJ2-1 | TRBV19
TGTGCCAGCAGCTTAGAAGCGGGAGGGTACTACGAGCAGTACTTC | CASSLEAGGYYEQYF | NA | TRBD2 | TRBJ2-7 | TRBV11-2
TGCAGCGTCCGGGATTCGGCCTCTGGCTACACCTTC | CSVRDSASGYTF | NA | NA | TRBJ1-2 | TRBV29-1
TGTGCCAGCAGTTATTCTGGGGGCACTCAGCCCCAGCATTTT | CASSYSGGTQPQHF | NA | NA | TRBJ1-5 | TRBV6-2/TRBV6-3
TGTGCCAGTAGTATCCCCAGGGCCTTATATGGCTACACCTTC | CASSIPRALYGYTF | NA | NA | TRBJ1-2 | TRBV19
TGCAGTGCTAGTTGGAGTTCAAGCTCCTATAATTCACCCCTCCACTTT | CSASWSSSSYNSPLHF | once | NA | TRBJ1-6 | TRBV20-1
TGCGCCAGCAGCCAACAGACAGGGGACGCGACCCACTTC | CASSQQTGDATHF | few | TRBD1 | TRBJ1-2 | TRBV4-1
TGTGCCAGTAGTCCCGGACAGCAAGAGACCCAGTACTTC | CASSPGQQETQYF | NA | NA | TRBJ2-5 | TRBV19
TGTGCCACCAGCCTAGGTATCTCTGGAAACACCATATATTTT | CATSLGISGNTIYF | once | NA | TRBJ1-3 | TRBV15
TGTGCCAGCAGCTTACTGGGACAGGGCTACGAGCAGTACTTC | CASSLLGQGYEQYF | NA | TRBD1 | TRBJ2-7 | TRBV7-8
TGTGCCAGCAATTTAGGCGGGAGGGCCGATTATGGCGGGGAGCTGTTTTTT | CASNLGGRADYGGELFF | NA | TRBD2 | TRBJ2-2 | TRBV28
TGTGCCTGGAGTACCCACAGGGGCCGCGGAAACACCATATATTTT | CAWSTHRGRGNTIYF | NA | TRBD1 | TRBJ1-3 | TRBV30